These T cell receptor beta chains were read from a single sample in a study of T cell clusters in autoimmune cytopenias. TCRdb re-called the multiplex PCR reads; every CDR3 protein appears as one record, without DNA. This sample's clone table lists 5,500 to 8,000 distinct CDR3 sequences. This sample was also put to use in a study of T cell repertoires in aging, cancer and after chemotherapy.

The sample comprised peripheral blood. These TCRs come from a human donor in good health. Each CDR3 is given with its conserved first and last residue. The size field is filled for only some rows; it gives once, few, many or a size class.

j_call clone_size v_call cdr3_aa
TRBJ2-1 - TRBV7-3 CASSFPGSTEQFF
TRBJ2-3 medium-sized TRBV6-1 CASSGAGGHTDTQYF
TRBJ1-1 medium-sized TRBV5-4 CASSFGRGGNTEAFF
TRBJ1-5 - TRBV7-6 CASSPGQGYQPQHF
TRBJ1-4 medium-sized TRBV29-1 CSVEGEMGAGEKLFF
TRBJ2-7 - TRBV25-1 CASSSSRGGFSYEQYF
TRBJ1-4 medium-sized TRBV19 CASSPRRHTVATNEKLFF
TRBJ2-7 - TRBV6-6 CASGDLGGPPYEQYF
TRBJ2-2 medium-sized TRBV19 CASSIMTTRVYNTGELFF
TRBJ1-5 - TRBV10-3 CAISGSALGLNQPQHF
TRBJ2-1 - TRBV18 CASSPPRGSYNEQFF
TRBJ2-3 - TRBV13 CASSLTGPGTDTQYF
TRBJ1-3 - TRBV13 CASRGRGSSGNTIYF
TRBJ2-5 - TRBV7-9 CASSRGGDQYF
TRBJ2-5 - TRBV5-1 CASRDRIQETQYF
TRBJ2-1 - TRBV19 CASSMLHGSYNEQFF
TRBJ2-7 - TRBV5-1 CASSLWGPYEQYF
TRBJ2-2 medium-sized TRBV5-6 CASSFGSGGAYTGELFF
TRBJ2-1 - TRBV6-1 CASSEVRGTERFF
TRBJ2-3 - TRBV27 CASSLDRSTDTQYF
TRBJ1-2 - TRBV19 CASSKSGNYGYTF
TRBJ1-5 - TRBV6-1 CASRNDLWTDNSNQPQHF
TRBJ2-7 - TRBV5-5 CASSSRQGWDEQYF
TRBJ1-6 - TRBV5-4 CASSKNTGRESPLHF
TRBJ2-1 - TRBV11-2 CASSLATRSYNEQFF
TRBJ2-7 medium-sized TRBV30 CAWSVLRVATEQYF
TRBJ2-3 - TRBV5-6 CASSFSGGPYSTDTQYF
TRBJ2-2 medium-sized TRBV30 CAWSVQGRDTGELFF
TRBJ2-7 medium-sized TRBV19 CASSFGQSYEQYF
TRBJ1-5 - TRBV12-3/TRBV12-4 CASSLRGGNQPQHF
TRBJ2-1 medium-sized TRBV19 CASAPPGRNEQFF
TRBJ2-5 - TRBV13 CAISERLAEETQYF
TRBJ1-3 medium-sized TRBV30 CAWTVRGSSGNTIYF
TRBJ1-6 - TRBV30 CAWRGGSYNSPLHF
TRBJ1-5 - TRBV19 CASSFREGVINQPQHF
TRBJ2-2 - TRBV11-2 CASSLGTRNTGELFF
TRBJ1-4 medium-sized TRBV29-1 CSVKRGGQGYATNEKLFF
TRBJ2-3 - TRBV6-2/TRBV6-3 CASSYLTDTQYF
TRBJ2-7 medium-sized TRBV19 CASSMPGQGNYEQYF
TRBJ2-3 large TRBV29-1 CSVEVVITDTQYF
TRBJ1-4 - TRBV7-6 CASSFGQGGEKLFF
TRBJ2-1 - TRBV6-1 CASSYSSRSAGGEQFF
TRBJ2-6 medium-sized TRBV19 CASSRDSSGANVLTF
TRBJ2-5 medium-sized TRBV19 CASSMGQQETQYF
TRBJ1-2 - TRBV6-5 CATQDSNYGYTF
TRBJ2-3 - TRBV20-1 CSARDSQLLTDTQYF
TRBJ1-1 medium-sized TRBV19 CASSSGGSNTEAFF
TRBJ1-2 - TRBV15 CATSRDLANRQGTLLTF
TRBJ1-5 - TRBV19 CASRRGGISNQPQHF
TRBJ2-3 medium-sized TRBV27 CASSLTYSGGVTDTQYF
TRBJ2-5 medium-sized TRBV13 CASSFPSSGKQETQYF
TRBJ1-4 - TRBV6-5 CASSGGQGFLEKLFF
TRBJ1-6 - TRBV6-1 CASSRTGTGVYNSPLHF
TRBJ2-7 - TRBV30 CAWSFLDRGWLEQYF
TRBJ2-7 - TRBV7-9 CASSSYQQGYYEQYF
TRBJ2-1 - TRBV5-6 CASSLLPTSSGNEQFF